This record covers a single TCR beta chain. These data come from a study of CD8 T cells in Susac syndrome. An input of about 0.45 to 1 ug of RNA was subjected to reverse transcription using random hexamers. Multiplex PCR with immunoSEQ amplified the TCR beta CDR3 across 54 Vbeta and 13 Jbeta. TCRdb reprocessed the immunoSEQ multiplex PCR reads with MiXCR, giving one entry per CDR3 protein. In the table there are 250,000 to 300,000 distinct CDR3 sequences, 75% to 85% of which are singletons. Specimen: CD8+ T cells from PBMCs. The sequence was collected from a human donor with multiple sclerosis.

The CDR3 protein is CASSPLVNEQFF. The CDR3 region has the DNA TGTGCCAGCAGCCCACTAGTCAATGAGCAGTTCTTC. The rearrangement links TRBV13 to TRBJ2-1; D possibly corresponds to TRBD2 (5 bases). V lost 5 bases and J 6 bases, leaving 8 bases between the germline ends. The CDR3 runs to 12 residues. The V gene's germline CDR1 is PRHDT and CDR2 FYEKMQ (reference sequence).